The 2 T cell receptor beta chains reported below all come from one sample, sequenced in a study of OX40 agonist ivuxolimab in advanced cancers. Library preparation used the immunoSEQ multiplex PCR assay. TCRdb took this table from immuneACCESS and kept in-frame rearrangements with V and J called. Such tables lack part of the clones; where checked against another copy, unresolved V genes explain under half of the gap, and the rest is unexplained. This sample holds fewer than 110,000 clones; approximately 90% were observed only once. The leading ten clones occupy about 1.2% of the sample. The specimen was CD4+ or CD8+ T cells sorted from blood, collected in a trial of the OX40 agonist ivuxolimab. These receptors all stem from an adult with an advanced solid tumor such as melanoma, head and neck, liver or kidney cancer.

This chain joins TRBV4-2 and TRBJ2-6, with D unclear. The CDR3 has 14 amino acids. The ends were cut back, 4 bases at V and 4 bases at J, with 8 bases in the middle. Germline V gene sequence: CDR1 LGHNA, CDR2 YNFKEQ. The CDR3 sequence is CASSPRAGANVLTF. Written as DNA, the CDR3 is TGTGCCAGCAGCCCCAGAGCAGGGGCCAACGTCCTGACTTTC.

The chain combines TRBV28 with TRBJ2-4; possibly TRBD1 for D (6 bases). CDR1 MDHEN and CDR2 SYDVKM come from the germline V gene. This CDR3 region has 14 residues. Trimming stripped 5 bases from V and 9 bases from J, with 17 bases between. The CDR3 spells CASSPPEGVGIQYF. The CDR3 DNA reads TGTGCCAGCAGTCCACCTGAGGGGGTGGGCATTCAGTACTTC.